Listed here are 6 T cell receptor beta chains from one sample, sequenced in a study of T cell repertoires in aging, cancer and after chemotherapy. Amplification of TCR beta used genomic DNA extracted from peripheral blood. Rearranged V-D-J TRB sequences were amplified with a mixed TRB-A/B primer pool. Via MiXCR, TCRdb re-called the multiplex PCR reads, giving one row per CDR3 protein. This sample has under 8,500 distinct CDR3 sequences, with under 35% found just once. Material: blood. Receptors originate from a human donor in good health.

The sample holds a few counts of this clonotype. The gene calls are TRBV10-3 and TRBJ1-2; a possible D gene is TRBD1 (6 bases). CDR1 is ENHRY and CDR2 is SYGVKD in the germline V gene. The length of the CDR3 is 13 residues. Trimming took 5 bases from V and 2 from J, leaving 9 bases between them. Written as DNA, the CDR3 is TGTGCCATCAGTATAGACAGGAACTATGGCTACACCTTC. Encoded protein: CAISIDRNYGYTF.

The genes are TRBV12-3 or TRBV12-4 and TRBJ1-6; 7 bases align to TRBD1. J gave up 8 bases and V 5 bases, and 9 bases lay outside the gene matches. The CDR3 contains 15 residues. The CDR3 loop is CASSPQGGYDSPLHF. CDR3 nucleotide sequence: TGTGCCAGCAGTCCCCAGGGGGGGTACGATTCACCCCTCCACTTT.

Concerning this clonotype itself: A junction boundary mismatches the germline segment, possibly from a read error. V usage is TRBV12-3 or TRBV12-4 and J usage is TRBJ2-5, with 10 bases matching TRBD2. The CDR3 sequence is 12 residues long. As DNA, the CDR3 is TGTGCCAGCAGCTTAGAGGGACTAGCGCGAGACTTC. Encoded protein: CASSLEGLARDF.

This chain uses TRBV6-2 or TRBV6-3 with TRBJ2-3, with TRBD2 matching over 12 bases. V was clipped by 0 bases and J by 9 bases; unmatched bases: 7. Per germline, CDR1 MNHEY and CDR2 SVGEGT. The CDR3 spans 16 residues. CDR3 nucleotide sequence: TGTGCCAGCAGTTACTCGGCTAGCGGGGGGGTAGGGACGCAGTATTTT. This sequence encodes CASSYSASGGVGTQYF.

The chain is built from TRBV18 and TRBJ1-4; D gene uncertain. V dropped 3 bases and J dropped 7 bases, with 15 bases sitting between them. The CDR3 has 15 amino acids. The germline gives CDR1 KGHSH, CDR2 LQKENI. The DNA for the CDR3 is TGTGCCAGCTCACCGTATCCGGGAGATAGTGAAAAACTGTTTTTT. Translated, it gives CASSPYPGDSEKLFF.

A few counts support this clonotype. CDR3 in amino acids: CASASLLGQGYSNQPQHF. The CDR3 region has the DNA TGTGCCAGCGCCTCTTTGCTCGGACAGGGCTATAGCAATCAGCCCCAGCATTTT. The chain couples TRBV6-5 to TRBJ1-5, with 8 bases lining up with TRBD1. The J segment lost 0 bases and the V segment lost 8 bases, leaving 15 bases of the junction unmatched. The CDR3 length is 18 residues. The germline CDR1 and CDR2 sequences are MNHEY and SVGAGI.